This T cell receptor beta chain came from a study of cytomegalovirus exposure and HLA in healthy donors. Study-wide results and caveats: The study carried out a later analysis of TCR beta sequences. It associated approximately 17,000 of them with specific HLA alleles at a false discovery rate of 0.05. Most TCR beta V segments were productive about 87% or about 30% of the time in an earlier analysis. Later analysis identified several of the most significant clusters that appeared linked to common viral pathogens.

The CDR3 sequence is 14 residues long. Germline V gene data show CDR1 as GTSNPN and CDR2 as SVGIG (reference sequence). Trimming took 0 bases from V and 3 from J, leaving 11 bases between them. Regarding this clone: Its antigen remains unknown.

Amplification used 60 Vbeta primers and 13 Jbeta primers. TCRdb's copy holds only in-frame clones and misses some; the assay was immunoSEQ multiplex PCR. The data show approximately 160,000 clones, approximately 80% seen once. The source of this sequence is a woman between 50 and 59 years old in good health and CMV-seropositive. This chain links TRBV30 with TRBJ1-1, with no clear D. Sequenced sample: PBMCs. The CDR3 DNA reads as TGTGCCTGGAGTGTACCGACGGCGGACACTGAAGCTTTCTTT. This encodes CAWSVPTADTEAFF.